Listed below are T cell receptor beta chains from one sample, sequenced in a study of cytomegalovirus exposure and HLA in healthy donors. Profiled with immunoSEQ multiplex PCR; TCRdb holds only in-frame clones, not every one. The sample lists some 130,000 clones, approximately 82% occurring once. Source material: PBMCs. Every receptor here comes from a man aged 40-50 years in good health and CMV-seronegative. CDR3s include the opening cysteine and the closing phenylalanine or tryptophan. Each record gives: D gene, clone size, J gene, V gene, CDR3 protein, CDR3 DNA. D genes are given only for firm matches. Only part of the rows carry a size: once, few, many, or a class if the clone is expanded.

d_gene: TRBD1
abundance: NA
j_gene: TRBJ1-5
v_gene: TRBV19
CDR3aa: CASARGTGSNNQPQHF
CDR3nt: TGTGCCAGTGCCCGAGGGACAGGCAGTAACAATCAGCCCCAGCATTTT

d_gene: TRBD1
abundance: NA
j_gene: TRBJ2-1
v_gene: TRBV6-6
CDR3aa: CASSHRQGRDEQFF
CDR3nt: TGTGCCAGCAGTCACCGACAGGGGCGAGATGAGCAGTTCTTC

d_gene: NA
abundance: NA
j_gene: TRBJ2-4
v_gene: TRBV4-3
CDR3aa: CASSQDPAGPKNIQYF
CDR3nt: TGCGCCAGCAGCCAAGACCCCGCGGGGCCCAAAAACATTCAGTACTTC

d_gene: NA
abundance: few
j_gene: TRBJ2-1
v_gene: TRBV7-2
CDR3aa: CASSTGLQAYNEQFF
CDR3nt: TGTGCCAGCAGCACGGGACTCCAGGCCTACAATGAGCAGTTCTTC

d_gene: TRBD1
abundance: NA
j_gene: TRBJ1-5
v_gene: TRBV28
CDR3aa: CASSLAGGARQPQHF
CDR3nt: TGTGCCAGCAGTTTGGCAGGGGGCGCAAGGCAGCCCCAGCATTTT

d_gene: NA
abundance: NA
j_gene: TRBJ1-1
v_gene: TRBV6-1
CDR3aa: CASSELRGTEAFF
CDR3nt: TGTGCCAGCAGTGAATTAAGGGGTACGGAAGCTTTCTTT

d_gene: NA
abundance: once
j_gene: TRBJ2-7
v_gene: TRBV7-9
CDR3aa: CASSLPGTYEQYF
CDR3nt: TGTGCCAGCAGCTTACCAGGGACCTACGAGCAGTACTTC

d_gene: TRBD2
abundance: NA
j_gene: TRBJ2-5
v_gene: TRBV5-1
CDR3aa: CASSQGRTSSFQTQYF
CDR3nt: TGCGCCAGCAGCCAAGGGCGGACTAGCAGTTTCCAGACCCAGTACTTC

d_gene: TRBD2
abundance: NA
j_gene: TRBJ2-1
v_gene: TRBV5-1
CDR3aa: CASSLASGGIEQFF
CDR3nt: TGCGCCAGCAGCTTGGCTAGCGGGGGGATCGAGCAGTTCTTC

d_gene: TRBD2
abundance: NA
j_gene: TRBJ2-1
v_gene: TRBV7-9
CDR3aa: CASSPGGEGNEQFF
CDR3nt: TGTGCCAGCAGCCCGGGCGGGGAGGGAAATGAGCAGTTCTTC

d_gene: NA
abundance: NA
j_gene: TRBJ2-7
v_gene: TRBV5-1
CDR3aa: CASRSELSSYEQYF
CDR3nt: TGCGCCAGCAGGTCGGAGCTAAGCTCCTACGAGCAGTACTTC

d_gene: TRBD1
abundance: NA
j_gene: TRBJ2-7
v_gene: TRBV10-3
CDR3aa: CAAGTGGYEQYF
CDR3nt: TGTGCCGCCGGGACAGGGGGCTACGAGCAGTACTTC

d_gene: NA
abundance: NA
j_gene: TRBJ1-5
v_gene: TRBV6-5
CDR3aa: CASSYVPGLGQPQHF
CDR3nt: TGTGCCAGCAGTTACGTCCCAGGACTAGGTCAGCCCCAGCATTTT

d_gene: TRBD2
abundance: NA
j_gene: TRBJ2-1
v_gene: TRBV9
CDR3aa: CASSQGLAGEYEQFF
CDR3nt: TGTGCCAGCAGTCAGGGACTAGCGGGGGAATATGAGCAGTTCTTC

d_gene: NA
abundance: NA
j_gene: TRBJ1-2
v_gene: TRBV25-1
CDR3aa: CASSPGSNYGYTF
CDR3nt: TGTGCCAGCAGTCCGGGGTCTAACTATGGCTACACCTTC

d_gene: NA
abundance: NA
j_gene: TRBJ1-1
v_gene: TRBV27
CDR3aa: CASSPRGGTNTEAFF
CDR3nt: TGTGCCAGCAGTCCTCGGGGAGGGACGAACACTGAAGCTTTCTTT

d_gene: NA
abundance: NA
j_gene: TRBJ2-7
v_gene: TRBV18
CDR3aa: CASSPAGSYEQYF
CDR3nt: TGTGCCAGCTCACCGGCGGGCTCCTACGAGCAGTACTTC

d_gene: NA
abundance: NA
j_gene: TRBJ1-2
v_gene: TRBV7-9
CDR3aa: CASNLPGAGYTF
CDR3nt: TGTGCCAGCAACCTCCCAGGGGCTGGCTACACCTTC

d_gene: TRBD1
abundance: once
j_gene: TRBJ2-7
v_gene: TRBV7-6
CDR3aa: CASSFGQGSYEQYF
CDR3nt: TGTGCCAGCAGCTTCGGACAGGGGTCCTACGAGCAGTACTTC

d_gene: TRBD2
abundance: NA
j_gene: TRBJ2-1
v_gene: TRBV7-9
CDR3aa: CASSSTLAGVENEQFF
CDR3nt: TGTGCCAGCAGCTCCACGCTAGCGGGAGTTGAGAATGAGCAGTTCTTC

d_gene: NA
abundance: NA
j_gene: TRBJ2-7
v_gene: TRBV5-1
CDR3aa: CASSLAPGLNYEQYF
CDR3nt: TGCGCCAGCAGCTTGGCGCCGGGACTGAACTACGAGCAGTACTTC

d_gene: TRBD2
abundance: NA
j_gene: TRBJ2-1
v_gene: TRBV19
CDR3aa: CASSVFSGSSYNEQFF
CDR3nt: TGTGCCAGTAGTGTATTTAGCGGGAGCTCCTACAATGAGCAGTTCTTC

d_gene: TRBD1
abundance: NA
j_gene: TRBJ2-2
v_gene: TRBV2
CDR3aa: CASIGGDTGELFF
CDR3nt: TGTGCCAGCATAGGGGGCGACACCGGGGAGCTGTTTTTT

d_gene: TRBD1
abundance: NA
j_gene: TRBJ1-1
v_gene: TRBV7-2
CDR3aa: CASSKGQGDTEAFF
CDR3nt: TGTGCCAGCAGTAAAGGACAGGGGGACACTGAAGCTTTCTTT

d_gene: TRBD1
abundance: few
j_gene: TRBJ1-4
v_gene: TRBV6-5
CDR3aa: CASMGDRAIKLFF
CDR3nt: TGTGCCAGCATGGGGGACAGGGCCATAAAACTGTTTTTT

d_gene: TRBD1
abundance: NA
j_gene: TRBJ1-2
v_gene: TRBV5-8
CDR3aa: CASSSRTGNRGYTF
CDR3nt: TGTGCCAGCAGCTCTCGGACAGGGAATCGTGGCTACACCTTC

d_gene: NA
abundance: NA
j_gene: TRBJ2-5
v_gene: TRBV27
CDR3aa: CASSPSTVRETQYF
CDR3nt: TGTGCCAGCAGCCCCTCCACGGTGAGGGAGACCCAGTACTTC

d_gene: NA
abundance: NA
j_gene: TRBJ1-5
v_gene: TRBV19
CDR3aa: CASSSRGGGSNQPQHF
CDR3nt: TGTGCCAGTAGTTCCCGGGGGGGAGGGAGCAATCAGCCCCAGCATTTT

d_gene: NA
abundance: NA
j_gene: TRBJ2-5
v_gene: TRBV28
CDR3aa: CASTEGTARETQYF
CDR3nt: TGTGCCAGCACGGAGGGTACTGCCCGGGAGACCCAGTACTTC

d_gene: TRBD1
abundance: NA
j_gene: TRBJ1-4
v_gene: TRBV19
CDR3aa: CASSIWTGGGEKLFF
CDR3nt: TGTGCCAGTAGTATTTGGACAGGTGGCGGAGAAAAACTGTTTTTT

d_gene: TRBD1
abundance: NA
j_gene: TRBJ1-4
v_gene: TRBV27
CDR3aa: CASRPGQTNEKLFF
CDR3nt: TGTGCCAGCAGGCCGGGACAGACTAATGAAAAACTGTTTTTT

d_gene: TRBD1
abundance: once
j_gene: TRBJ2-1
v_gene: TRBV27
CDR3aa: CASIHRDRGHNEQFF
CDR3nt: TGTGCCAGCATCCACCGGGACAGGGGGCACAATGAGCAGTTCTTC

d_gene: NA
abundance: NA
j_gene: TRBJ2-1
v_gene: TRBV19
CDR3aa: CASSGEDEQFF
CDR3nt: TGTGCCAGTAGCGGGGAAGATGAGCAGTTCTTC

d_gene: NA
abundance: NA
j_gene: TRBJ2-1
v_gene: TRBV5-1
CDR3aa: CASSWRTFLFSYNEQFF
CDR3nt: TGCGCCAGCAGCTGGCGGACTTTCCTATTCTCCTACAATGAGCAGTTCTTC

d_gene: TRBD1
abundance: few
j_gene: TRBJ2-7
v_gene: TRBV7-9
CDR3aa: CASSLGGLAGGWEQYF
CDR3nt: TGTGCCAGCAGCTTAGGAGGGCTAGCAGGGGGTTGGGAGCAGTACTTC

d_gene: TRBD1
abundance: NA
j_gene: TRBJ2-7
v_gene: TRBV4-1
CDR3aa: CASSQEGGTGASYEQYF
CDR3nt: TGCGCCAGCAGCCAAGAGGGGGGGACAGGGGCGTCCTACGAGCAGTACTTC

d_gene: NA
abundance: NA
j_gene: TRBJ2-5
v_gene: TRBV15
CDR3aa: CATSREGRGDPRETQYF
CDR3nt: TGTGCCACCAGCAGAGAGGGCCGCGGGGATCCCCGGGAGACCCAGTACTTC

d_gene: TRBD2
abundance: NA
j_gene: TRBJ2-3
v_gene: TRBV29-1
CDR3aa: CSVDGLAGYTDTQYF
CDR3nt: TGCAGCGTTGATGGACTAGCGGGTTACACAGATACGCAGTATTTT

d_gene: NA
abundance: few
j_gene: TRBJ2-3
v_gene: TRBV9
CDR3aa: CASSFSGPSGDTQYF
CDR3nt: TGTGCCAGCAGCTTCAGCGGGCCCTCGGGAGATACGCAGTATTTT

d_gene: NA
abundance: NA
j_gene: TRBJ2-5
v_gene: TRBV2
CDR3aa: CASSDWAAETQYF
CDR3nt: TGTGCCAGCAGTGACTGGGCAGCAGAGACCCAGTACTTC

d_gene: NA
abundance: NA
j_gene: TRBJ1-4
v_gene: TRBV28
CDR3aa: CASSFRRPEDEKLFF
CDR3nt: TGTGCCAGCAGTTTCAGGAGGCCGGAGGATGAAAAACTGTTTTTT

d_gene: TRBD1
abundance: NA
j_gene: TRBJ2-7
v_gene: TRBV14
CDR3aa: CASSPVRDRGWEQYF
CDR3nt: TGTGCCAGCAGCCCCGTCCGGGACAGGGGGTGGGAGCAGTACTTC

d_gene: NA
abundance: NA
j_gene: TRBJ2-7
v_gene: TRBV6-5
CDR3aa: CASSSSPYEQYF
CDR3nt: TGTGCCAGCAGTTCATCCCCCTACGAGCAGTACTTC

d_gene: TRBD2
abundance: NA
j_gene: TRBJ2-3
v_gene: TRBV2
CDR3aa: CASSEARLAGGAGDTQYF
CDR3nt: TGTGCCAGCAGTGAAGCCCGCCTAGCGGGAGGGGCGGGAGATACGCAGTATTTT

d_gene: NA
abundance: NA
j_gene: TRBJ2-7
v_gene: TRBV30
CDR3aa: CAWSTPGGSREQYF
CDR3nt: TGTGCCTGGAGTACTCCAGGGGGGTCTCGAGAGCAGTACTTC

d_gene: NA
abundance: NA
j_gene: TRBJ1-5
v_gene: TRBV5-3
CDR3aa: CARSLAVSNQPQHF
CDR3nt: TGTGCCAGAAGCTTGGCGGTTAGCAATCAGCCCCAGCATTTT

d_gene: TRBD1
abundance: once
j_gene: TRBJ1-5
v_gene: TRBV18
CDR3aa: CASGGQGSSQPQHF
CDR3nt: TGTGCCAGCGGGGGACAGGGCAGTTCTCAGCCCCAGCATTTT

d_gene: NA
abundance: NA
j_gene: TRBJ1-2
v_gene: TRBV4-1
CDR3aa: CASSQAGGYTF
CDR3nt: TGCGCCAGCAGCCAAGCGGGTGGCTACACCTTC

d_gene: TRBD2
abundance: NA
j_gene: TRBJ2-7
v_gene: TRBV11-3
CDR3aa: CASSGPGTSGGEQYF
CDR3nt: TGTGCCAGCAGCGGGCCCGGTACTAGCGGTGGCGAGCAGTACTTC

d_gene: NA
abundance: NA
j_gene: TRBJ1-2
v_gene: TRBV9
CDR3aa: CASSASSGVAGYTF
CDR3nt: TGTGCCAGCAGCGCGTCGTCAGGGGTGGCTGGCTACACCTTC

d_gene: TRBD1
abundance: NA
j_gene: TRBJ2-7
v_gene: TRBV5-4
CDR3aa: CASSLKRDSTNSYEQYF
CDR3nt: TGTGCCAGCAGCTTAAAAAGGGACAGCACAAACTCCTACGAGCAGTACTTC

d_gene: NA
abundance: once
j_gene: TRBJ2-2
v_gene: TRBV30
CDR3aa: CASPVRANTGELFF
CDR3nt: TGTGCCTCCCCCGTACGAGCGAACACCGGGGAGCTGTTTTTT

d_gene: TRBD2
abundance: NA
j_gene: TRBJ2-1
v_gene: TRBV2
CDR3aa: CASSPTSGGYNEQFF
CDR3nt: TGTGCCAGCAGTCCGACTAGCGGGGGGTACAATGAGCAGTTCTTC

d_gene: TRBD1
abundance: NA
j_gene: TRBJ1-4
v_gene: TRBV19
CDR3aa: CASSTQGWANEKLFF
CDR3nt: TGTGCCAGTAGTACACAGGGGTGGGCTAATGAAAAACTGTTTTTT

d_gene: TRBD2
abundance: NA
j_gene: TRBJ2-3
v_gene: TRBV7-2
CDR3aa: CASSYGAGGSTDTQYF
CDR3nt: TGTGCCAGCAGCTACGGGGCGGGGGGGAGCACAGATACGCAGTATTTT

d_gene: TRBD1
abundance: NA
j_gene: TRBJ2-1
v_gene: TRBV4-3
CDR3aa: CASSQDRSTGYNEQFF
CDR3nt: TGCGCCAGCAGCCAAGATCGTTCGACAGGGTACAATGAGCAGTTCTTC

d_gene: NA
abundance: NA
j_gene: TRBJ2-5
v_gene: TRBV5-1
CDR3aa: CASSRGTLQETQYF
CDR3nt: TGCGCCAGCAGCCGCGGGACTCTGCAAGAGACCCAGTACTTC

d_gene: TRBD2
abundance: once
j_gene: TRBJ2-1
v_gene: TRBV19
CDR3aa: CASSRTSGGYNEQFF
CDR3nt: TGTGCCAGTAGTAGGACTAGCGGGGGGTACAATGAGCAGTTCTTC

d_gene: TRBD2
abundance: NA
j_gene: TRBJ2-1
v_gene: TRBV4-1
CDR3aa: CASSETQGLAGVNEQFF
CDR3nt: TGCGCCAGCAGCGAAACTCAGGGACTAGCGGGAGTCAATGAGCAGTTCTTC